One sample yielded the 17 T cell receptor beta chains listed below, sequenced in a study of CD4+ T cells in melanoma (dated by TCRdb to 2021 to 2024). The library was built by means of the immunoSEQ multiplex PCR assay. TCRdb holds this immuneACCESS table with in-frame rearrangements only. Some clones are missing; in checked studies, unresolved V genes explain under half, and the rest has no known cause. This sample lists 9,500 to 13,000 clones; roughly 80% were detected once. The ten largest clones capture under 25% of the sample. Input material: cells from a culture (not recorded whether cultured in vitro). The origin of the receptors is a human donor with melanoma.

This clone is labeled as medium-sized. The chain links TRBV5-1 to TRBJ1-2, with 9 bases matching TRBD1. With 7 bases clipped from V and 8 bases from J, the junction kept 18 bases outside the gene matches. The CDR3 is made up of 16 amino acids. Germline assignment: CDR1 SGHRS and CDR2 YFSETQ. CDR3 DNA sequence: TGCGCCAGCGCCAATCAACCCGGACAGGGGTCGGGCGGCTACACCTTC. It translates to CASANQPGQGSGGYTF.

V gene TRBV5-4 combines with J gene TRBJ1-1; D remains unclear. V was shortened by 1 base and J by 0 bases, with 10 bases between the two germline ends. CDR3 size: 15 residues. The germline V gene encodes CDR1 SGHNT and CDR2 YYREEE (reference sequence). The CDR3 is CASSLYERLNTEAFF. The CDR3 bases are TGTGCCAGCAGCTTGTACGAGCGGTTGAACACTGAAGCTTTCTTT.

This chain joins TRBV6-1 and TRBJ1-2; 11 bases fit TRBD1. CDR1 MNHNS and CDR2 SASEGT come from the germline V gene. There are 17 residues in the CDR3. The V and J ends lost 3 bases and 0 bases, in that order; junction bases with no gene match: 6. CDR3 sequence reads: CASSEPGQGVANYGYTF. CDR3 nucleotides: TGTGCCAGCAGTGAGCCGGGACAGGGGGTCGCTAACTATGGCTACACCTTC.

This chain connects TRBV13 to TRBJ2-7; 9 bases match TRBD1. CDR3 length equals 14 residues. Unmatched junction bases numbered 2, after V lost 1 base and J lost 4 bases. CDR1 PRHDT and CDR2 FYEKMQ come from the germline V gene (reference sequence). The chain's CDR3 is CASSLETGGYEQYF. The CDR3 nucleotides are TGTGCCAGCAGCTTAGAGACAGGGGGGTACGAGCAGTACTTC.

This rearrangement joins TRBV4-1 to TRBJ2-1; D is possibly TRBD2 (7 bases). The germline V gene has CDR1 MGHRA and CDR2 YSYEKL. V gave up 3 bases and J gave up 10 bases, with 22 bases separating them. This CDR3 comprises 16 residues. The CDR3 DNA follows: TGCGCCAGCAGCCAGCGGGCGGGGGCCAGGGTGGACGAGCAGTTCTTC. It codes for CASSQRAGARVDEQFF.

J is TRBJ1-5 and V is TRBV7-8; no clear D. CDR3 length equals 15 residues. CDR1 SGHVS and CDR2 FQNEAQ come from the germline V gene. Trimming took 1 base from V and 3 from J, leaving 10 bases between them. CDR3 in amino acids: CASSLGITNNQPQHF. The CDR3 bases are TGTGCCAGCAGCTTAGGTATAACGAACAATCAGCCCCAGCATTTT. The full variable domain, completed using reference TRBV7-8 and TRBJ1-5, is GAGVSQSPRYKVAKRGQDVALRCDPISGHVSLFWYQQALGQGPEFLTYFQNEAQLDKSGLPSDRFFAERPEGSVSTLKIQRTQQEDSAVYLCASSLGITNNQPQHFGDGTRLSIL.

The chain combines TRBV5-8 with TRBJ1-5; D might be TRBD1 (6 bases). The germline V and J ends were trimmed by 0 bases and 7 bases, with 8 bases remaining between them. There are 13 residues in the CDR3. Per the germline V gene, CDR1 is SGHTS and CDR2 is YDEGEE. CDR3 region: CASSLEGGQPQHF. CDR3 bases: TGTGCCAGCAGCTTGGAAGGGGGGCAGCCCCAGCATTTT. The entire variable domain, with the rest obtained from reference TRBV5-8 and TRBJ1-5, is as follows: EAGVTQSPTHLIKTRGQQATLRCSPISGHTSVYWYQQALGLGLQFLLWYDEGEERNRGNFPPRFSGRQFPNYSSELNVNALELEDSALYLCASSLEGGQPQHFGDGTRLSIL.

This clone was detected once. The genes are TRBV9 and TRBJ1-2, with 7 bases matching TRBD1. With V trimmed by 3 bases and J by 6 bases, 11 bases remained unmatched. The germline V gene has CDR1 SGDLS and CDR2 YYNGEE. CDR3 length: 15 residues. This CDR3 reads CASSALSGGADGYTF. CDR3 DNA sequence: TGTGCCAGCAGCGCCCTCTCAGGGGGGGCTGATGGCTACACCTTC.

The chain combines TRBV5-5 with TRBJ2-1; D assignment may be TRBD1 or TRBD2 (7 bases each). V was clipped by 6 bases and J by 1 base, with 14 bases between them. The CDR3 is made up of 15 amino acids. The germline CDR1 and CDR2 sequences are SGHKS and YYEKEE (reference sequence). The CDR3 DNA sequence: TGTGCCAGCACCCAGGGGGGGGGTTCCTACAATGAGCAGTTCTTC. Translating it yields CASTQGGGSYNEQFF.

This chain joins TRBV2 and TRBJ1-2; TRBD1 is a possible D gene (5 bases). Germline lookup yields CDR1 SNHLY and CDR2 FYNNEI. V was trimmed by 2 bases and J by 5 bases, leaving 15 bases between them. The CDR3 loop spans 15 amino acids. CDR3 amino acids: CASSERGRVLYGYTF. The CDR3 DNA reads TGTGCCAGCAGTGAAAGGGGCCGGGTCCTGTATGGCTACACCTTC.

The V and J genes are TRBV18 and TRBJ2-7, with a weak D call TRBD2 (5 bases). V dropped 5 bases and J dropped 3 bases, with 17 bases sitting between them. This CDR3 is 15 amino acids long. The germline V gene encodes CDR1 KGHSH and CDR2 LQKENI. The DNA for the CDR3 is TGTGCCAGCTCAAGGAGGAAGGGCTTACACTACGAGCAGTACTTC. Translated: CASSRRKGLHYEQYF. Using reference TRBV18 and TRBJ2-7 for the parts outside the CDR3, the full variable domain is NAGVMQNPRHLVRRRGQEARLRCSPMKGHSHVYWYRQLPEEGLKFMVYLQKENIIDESGMPKERFSAEFPKEGPSILRIQQVVRGDSAAYFCASSRRKGLHYEQYFGPGTRLTVT.

The chain is built from TRBV4-1 and TRBJ2-3; D remains ambiguous. CDR3 size: 15 residues. V lost 4 bases and J 2 bases, leaving 13 bases between the germline ends. In germline, CDR1 is MGHRA, CDR2 YSYEKL. The CDR3 spells CASSPVGVLTDTQYF. The CDR3 DNA follows: TGCGCCAGCAGCCCGGTGGGCGTGCTCACAGATACGCAGTATTTT.

This sequence joins TRBV27 and TRBJ2-2; the D gene is possibly TRBD1 (5 bases). The CDR3 spans 14 residues. The germline CDR1 and CDR2 sequences are MNHEY and SMNVEV (reference sequence). V lost 5 bases and J lost 3, with 10 bases in between. This CDR3 is CASSLDRYTGELFF. DNA for the CDR3: TGTGCCAGCAGTCTCGACAGATACACCGGGGAGCTGTTTTTT.

On this clone: The germline gene is not matched at one end of the junction; a read error may be the cause. The gene calls are TRBV18 and TRBJ1-1; D is uncertain. CDR1 is KGHSH and CDR2 is LQKENI in the germline V gene. This CDR3 has 12 residues. The CDR3 DNA sequence: TGTGCCAGCTCACCAAAAAACAGTGAAGCTTTCTTT. The encoded protein is CASSPKNSEAFF. The whole variable domain, filled in from reference TRBV18 and TRBJ1-1, reads NAGVMQNPRHLVRRRGQEARLRCSPMKGHSHVYWYRQLPEEGLKFMVYLQKENIIDESGMPKERFSAEFPKEGPSILRIQQVVRGDSAAYFCASSPKNSEAFFGQGTRLTVV.

This chain joins TRBV28 and TRBJ1-2, with 10 bases matching TRBD1. Germline CDR1 is MDHEN and CDR2 is SYDVKM. J lost 2 bases, V lost 5 bases, and 5 bases had no gene match. The CDR3 length is 15 residues. The CDR3 DNA sequence: TGTGCCAGCAGTCCTGGGACAGGGGCGAACTATGGCTACACCTTC. As protein: CASSPGTGANYGYTF.

The rearrangement uses TRBV2 and TRBJ1-2, with a possible D match to TRBD1 (6 bases). Germline V CDR1 and CDR2: SNHLY, FYNNEI. The CDR3 totals 12 residues. V gave up 6 bases and J gave up 3 bases, with 8 bases separating them. The CDR3 nucleotides are TGTGCCAGCAGAAGGGGGGACTATGGCTACACCTTC. Amino acid sequence: CASRRGDYGYTF. The full variable domain, with the rest looked up from reference TRBV2 and TRBJ1-2, is EPEVTQTPSHQVTQMGQEVILRCVPISNHLYFYWYRQILGQKVEFLVSFYNNEISEKSEIFDDQFSVERPDGSNFTLKIRSTKLEDSAMYFCASRRGDYGYTFGSGTRLTVV.

This chain uses TRBV30 with TRBJ2-1; 10 bases agree with TRBD2. Trimming cost V 0 bases and J 7 bases; bases outside gene matches: 9. Germline V gene sequence: CDR1 GTSNPN, CDR2 SVGIG (reference sequence). The CDR3 contains 16 residues. CDR3 in DNA: TGTGCCTGGAGTGTACGCGGCAGCGGGGGGGCGAATGAGCAGTTCTTC. Encoded protein: CAWSVRGSGGANEQFF. The whole variable domain, remainder taken from reference TRBV30 and TRBJ2-1, is SQTIHQWPATLVQPVGSPLSLECTVEGTSNPNLYWYRQAAGRGLQLLFYSVGIGQISSEVPQNLSASRPQDRQFILSSKKLLLSDSGFYLCAWSVRGSGGANEQFFGPGTRLTVL.